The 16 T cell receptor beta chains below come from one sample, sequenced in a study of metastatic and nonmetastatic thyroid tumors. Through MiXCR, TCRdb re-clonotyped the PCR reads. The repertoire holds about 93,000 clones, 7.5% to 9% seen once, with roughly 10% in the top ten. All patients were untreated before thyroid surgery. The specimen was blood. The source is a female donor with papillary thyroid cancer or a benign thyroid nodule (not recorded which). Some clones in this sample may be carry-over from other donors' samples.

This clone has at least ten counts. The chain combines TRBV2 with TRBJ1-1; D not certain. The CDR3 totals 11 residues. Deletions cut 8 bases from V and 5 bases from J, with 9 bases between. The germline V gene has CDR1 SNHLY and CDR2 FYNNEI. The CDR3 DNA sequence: TGTGCCAGCCTGGGAGGAACTGAAGCTTTCTTT. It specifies CASLGGTEAFF.

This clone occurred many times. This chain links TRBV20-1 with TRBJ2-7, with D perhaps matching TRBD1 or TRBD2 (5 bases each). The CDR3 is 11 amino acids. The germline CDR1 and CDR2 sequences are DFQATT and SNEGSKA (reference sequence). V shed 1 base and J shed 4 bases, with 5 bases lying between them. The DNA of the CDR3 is TGCAGTGCTAGAGGGGGGTACGAGCAGTACTTC. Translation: CSARGGYEQYF.

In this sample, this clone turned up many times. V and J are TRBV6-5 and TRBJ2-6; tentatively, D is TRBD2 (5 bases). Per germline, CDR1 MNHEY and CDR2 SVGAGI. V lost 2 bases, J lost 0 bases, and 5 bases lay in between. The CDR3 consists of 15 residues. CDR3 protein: CASSYEGSGANVLTF. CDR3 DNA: TGTGCCAGCAGTTACGAGGGCTCTGGGGCCAACGTCCTGACTTTC.

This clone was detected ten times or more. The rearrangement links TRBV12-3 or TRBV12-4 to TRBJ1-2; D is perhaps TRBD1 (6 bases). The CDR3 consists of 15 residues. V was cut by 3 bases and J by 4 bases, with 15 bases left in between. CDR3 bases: TGTGCCAGCAGTTTTGACGTGGGGGGGGCCTATGGCTACACCTTC. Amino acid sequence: CASSFDVGGAYGYTF.

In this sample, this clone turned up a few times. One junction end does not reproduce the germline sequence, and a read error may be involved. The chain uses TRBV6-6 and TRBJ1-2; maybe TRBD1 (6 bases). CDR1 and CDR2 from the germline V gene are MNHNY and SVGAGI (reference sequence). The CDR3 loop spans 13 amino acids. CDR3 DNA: TGTGCCAGCATTTACAGGGATGGAGGGGGCTACACCTTC. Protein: CASIYRDGGGYTF.

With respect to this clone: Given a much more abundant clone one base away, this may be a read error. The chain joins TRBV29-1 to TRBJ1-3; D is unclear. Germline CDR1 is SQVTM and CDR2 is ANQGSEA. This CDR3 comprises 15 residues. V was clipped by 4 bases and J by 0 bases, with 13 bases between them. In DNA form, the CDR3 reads TGCAGCGTTGTCGCGACGGGTCACTCTGGAAACACCATATATTTT. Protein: CSVVATGHSGNTIYF.

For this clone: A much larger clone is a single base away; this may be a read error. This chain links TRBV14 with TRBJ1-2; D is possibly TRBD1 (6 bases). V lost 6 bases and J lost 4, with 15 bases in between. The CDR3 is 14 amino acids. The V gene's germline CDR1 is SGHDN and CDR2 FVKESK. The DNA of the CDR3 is TGTGCCAGCAGACCTGAGACAGGCGTCTATGGCTACACCTTC. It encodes CASRPETGVYGYTF.

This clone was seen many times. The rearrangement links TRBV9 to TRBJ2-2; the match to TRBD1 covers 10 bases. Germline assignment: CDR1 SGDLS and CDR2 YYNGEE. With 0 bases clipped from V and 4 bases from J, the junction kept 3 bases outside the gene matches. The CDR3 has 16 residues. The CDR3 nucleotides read TGTGCCAGCAGCGTAGGACAGGGGGCCGGCACCGGGGAGCTGTTTTTT. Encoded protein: CASSVGQGAGTGELFF.

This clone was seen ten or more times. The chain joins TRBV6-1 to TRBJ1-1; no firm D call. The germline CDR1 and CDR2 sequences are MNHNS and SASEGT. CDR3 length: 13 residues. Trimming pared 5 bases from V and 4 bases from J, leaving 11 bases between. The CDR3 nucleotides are TGTGCCAGCAGTTATTCAACCCGCACTGAAGCTTTCTTT. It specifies CASSYSTRTEAFF.

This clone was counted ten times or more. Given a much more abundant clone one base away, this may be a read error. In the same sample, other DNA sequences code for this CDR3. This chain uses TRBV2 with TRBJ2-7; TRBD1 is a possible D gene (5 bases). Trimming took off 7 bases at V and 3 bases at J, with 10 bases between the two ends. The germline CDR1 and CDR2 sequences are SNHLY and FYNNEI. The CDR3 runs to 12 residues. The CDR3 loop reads CASKRDSYEQYF. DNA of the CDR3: TGTGCCAGCAAGCGAGACAGCTACGAGCAGTACTTC.

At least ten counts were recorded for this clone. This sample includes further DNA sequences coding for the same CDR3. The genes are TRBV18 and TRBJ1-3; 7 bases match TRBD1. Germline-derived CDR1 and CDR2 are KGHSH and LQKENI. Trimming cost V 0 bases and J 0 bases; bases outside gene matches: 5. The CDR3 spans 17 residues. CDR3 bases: TGTGCCAGCTCACCACCGGGACAGTACTCCTCTGGAAACACCATATATTTT. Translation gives CASSPPGQYSSGNTIYF.

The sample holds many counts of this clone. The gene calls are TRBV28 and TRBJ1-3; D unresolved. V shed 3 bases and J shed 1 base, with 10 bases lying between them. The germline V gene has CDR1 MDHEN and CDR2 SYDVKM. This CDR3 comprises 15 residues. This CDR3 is CASSFQIWSGNTIYF. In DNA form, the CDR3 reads TGTGCCAGCAGTTTCCAGATTTGGTCTGGAAACACCATATATTTT.

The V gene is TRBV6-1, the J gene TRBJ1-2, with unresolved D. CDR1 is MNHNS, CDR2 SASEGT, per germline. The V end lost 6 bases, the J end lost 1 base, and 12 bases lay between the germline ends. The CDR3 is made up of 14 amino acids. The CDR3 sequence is CASSPAGLNYGYTF. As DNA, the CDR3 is TGTGCCAGCAGCCCAGCCGGACTTAACTATGGCTACACCTTC.

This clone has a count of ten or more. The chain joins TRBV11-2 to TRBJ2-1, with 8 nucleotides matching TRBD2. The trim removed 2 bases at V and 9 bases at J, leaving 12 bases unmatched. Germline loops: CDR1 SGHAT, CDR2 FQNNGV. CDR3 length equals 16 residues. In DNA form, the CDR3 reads TGTGCCAGCAGCTTAATCGGGACGGGGGGGCGCAGTGAGCAGTTCTTC. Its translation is CASSLIGTGGRSEQFF.

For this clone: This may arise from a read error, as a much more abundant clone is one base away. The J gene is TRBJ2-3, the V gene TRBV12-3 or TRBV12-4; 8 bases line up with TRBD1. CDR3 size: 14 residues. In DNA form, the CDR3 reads TGTGCCAGCAGTGACAGGGGTGGCACAGATACGCGGTATTTT. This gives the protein CASSDRGGTDTRYF.

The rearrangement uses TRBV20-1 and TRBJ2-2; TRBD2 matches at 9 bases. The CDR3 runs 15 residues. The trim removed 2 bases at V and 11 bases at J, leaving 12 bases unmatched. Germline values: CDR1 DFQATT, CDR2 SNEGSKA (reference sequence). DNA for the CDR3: TGCAGTGCTAGATTAGCGGGGGCCGACACCGTTGAGCTGTTTTTT. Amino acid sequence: CSARLAGADTVELFF.